Listed below are T cell receptor beta chains from one sample, sequenced in a study of PD-1 blockade in mismatch repair-deficient tumors. The repertoire was sequenced with immunoSEQ multiplex PCR; TCRdb's copy has only in-frame clones and lacks some. The table has tens of thousands of clones, roughly 80% seen once. Sequenced here: peripheral blood, sampled 44 weeks after starting pembrolizumab. Every receptor here comes from an adult with mismatch repair-deficient cancer. The CDR3 runs from the conserved cysteine through the conserved F or W. The order of the fields is V gene, J gene, D gene, clone size, CDR3 length, CDR3 protein, CDR3 DNA. A D gene is named only where the DNA matches it firmly. Clone size appears in some rows only: once, few, many, or a class for an expanded clone.

v_call: TRBV19; j_call: TRBJ1-1; d_call: .; clone_size: .; cdr3_length: 17; cdr3_aa: CASSRVVYTDLNTEAFF; cdr3_nt: TGTGCCAGTAGTAGGGTAGTCTACACGGATCTAAACACTGAAGCTTTCTTT
v_call: TRBV18; j_call: TRBJ1-4; d_call: .; clone_size: .; cdr3_length: 15; cdr3_aa: CASSPREATNEKLFF; cdr3_nt: TGTGCCAGCTCACCTCGAGAGGCAACTAATGAAAAACTGTTTTTT
v_call: TRBV19; j_call: TRBJ2-7; d_call: .; clone_size: few; cdr3_length: 14; cdr3_aa: CASSMSGTTYEQYF; cdr3_nt: TGTGCCAGTAGTATGTCGGGGACCACTTACGAGCAGTACTTC
v_call: TRBV11-3; j_call: TRBJ1-5; d_call: .; clone_size: .; cdr3_length: 13; cdr3_aa: CASSEMRNQPQHF; cdr3_nt: TGTGCCAGCAGCGAGATGAGAAATCAGCCCCAGCATTTT
v_call: TRBV2; j_call: TRBJ1-1; d_call: .; clone_size: .; cdr3_length: 13; cdr3_aa: CARGAQRNTEAFF; cdr3_nt: TGTGCCAGAGGGGCCCAAAGAAACACTGAAGCTTTCTTT
v_call: TRBV11-3; j_call: TRBJ1-2; d_call: TRBD1; clone_size: .; cdr3_length: 14; cdr3_aa: CASSHLTGPVGYTF; cdr3_nt: TGTGCCAGCAGCCACCTGACAGGGCCTGTCGGCTACACCTTC
v_call: TRBV10-1; j_call: TRBJ2-2; d_call: .; clone_size: .; cdr3_length: 16; cdr3_aa: CASSESTGANTGELFF; cdr3_nt: TGCGCCAGCAGTGAGTCGACGGGGGCGAACACCGGGGAGCTGTTTTTT
v_call: TRBV7-9; j_call: TRBJ1-2; d_call: TRBD1; clone_size: .; cdr3_length: 15; cdr3_aa: CASSPPGQGIGGYTF; cdr3_nt: TGTGCCAGCAGCCCCCCGGGACAGGGGATCGGTGGCTACACCTTC
v_call: TRBV10-2; j_call: TRBJ2-7; d_call: .; clone_size: .; cdr3_length: 16; cdr3_aa: CASSNGNGDLGYEQYF; cdr3_nt: TGCGCCAGCAGTAATGGGAACGGGGACCTGGGCTACGAGCAGTACTTC
v_call: TRBV13; j_call: TRBJ2-5; d_call: .; clone_size: .; cdr3_length: 11; cdr3_aa: CASSQAETQYF; cdr3_nt: TGTGCCAGCAGCCAGGCGGAGACCCAGTACTTC
v_call: TRBV6-6; j_call: TRBJ2-7; d_call: TRBD2; clone_size: .; cdr3_length: 16; cdr3_aa: CASSSGTSGRSYEQYF; cdr3_nt: TGTGCCAGCAGTTCCGGGACTAGCGGGAGATCCTACGAGCAGTACTTC
v_call: TRBV15; j_call: TRBJ2-4; d_call: TRBD2; clone_size: .; cdr3_length: 16; cdr3_aa: CATSKTIAGGINIQYF; cdr3_nt: TGTGCCACCAGCAAAACGATAGCGGGAGGGATAAACATTCAGTACTTC
v_call: TRBV27; j_call: TRBJ1-1; d_call: .; clone_size: few; cdr3_length: 18; cdr3_aa: CASSLDPVLTLADPEAFF; cdr3_nt: TGTGCCAGCAGTTTAGACCCCGTGTTGACCTTGGCGGACCCTGAAGCTTTCTTT
v_call: TRBV7-9; j_call: TRBJ1-1; d_call: .; clone_size: .; cdr3_length: 14; cdr3_aa: CASSLRLGSTEAFF; cdr3_nt: TGTGCCAGCAGCTTAAGGCTCGGGTCCACTGAAGCTTTCTTT
v_call: TRBV4-2; j_call: TRBJ2-3; d_call: TRBD2; clone_size: few; cdr3_length: 14; cdr3_aa: CASGQREGTDTQYF; cdr3_nt: TGTGCCAGCGGCCAGCGGGAGGGCACAGATACGCAGTATTTT
v_call: TRBV19; j_call: TRBJ1-2; d_call: .; clone_size: .; cdr3_length: 14; cdr3_aa: CASSMLGSNYGYTF; cdr3_nt: TGTGCCAGTAGTATGCTCGGCAGTAACTATGGCTACACCTTC
v_call: TRBV28; j_call: TRBJ2-7; d_call: .; clone_size: .; cdr3_length: 15; cdr3_aa: CASSLTGTPPYEQYF; cdr3_nt: TGTGCCAGCAGCTTAACCGGGACTCCCCCCTACGAGCAGTACTTC
v_call: TRBV18; j_call: TRBJ2-3; d_call: .; clone_size: .; cdr3_length: 16; cdr3_aa: CASSPLQTTTTDTQYF; cdr3_nt: TGTGCCAGCTCACCACTTCAAACTACAACCACAGATACGCAGTATTTT
v_call: TRBV21-1; j_call: TRBJ2-7; d_call: .; clone_size: .; cdr3_length: 17; cdr3_aa: CASSKGPSSVSSYEQYF; cdr3_nt: TGTGCCAGCAGCAAAGGTCCATCTAGTGTTAGCTCCTACGAGCAGTACTTC
v_call: TRBV6-6; j_call: TRBJ2-1; d_call: .; clone_size: .; cdr3_length: 14; cdr3_aa: CASSYPSHLNEQFF; cdr3_nt: TGTGCCAGCAGTTACCCTTCGCATCTCAATGAGCAGTTCTTC
v_call: TRBV27; j_call: TRBJ2-1; d_call: .; clone_size: .; cdr3_length: 16; cdr3_aa: CASSPIFTGTNNEQFF; cdr3_nt: TGTGCCAGCAGCCCCATTTTTACCGGTACCAACAATGAGCAGTTCTTC
v_call: TRBV19; j_call: TRBJ2-5; d_call: .; clone_size: .; cdr3_length: 15; cdr3_aa: CASSGLFGPQETQYF; cdr3_nt: TGTGCCAGTAGTGGACTTTTTGGCCCCCAAGAGACCCAGTACTTC
v_call: TRBV7-2; j_call: TRBJ1-2; d_call: .; clone_size: .; cdr3_length: 17; cdr3_aa: CASSPKSGLGANYGYTF; cdr3_nt: TGTGCCAGCAGCCCTAAAAGTGGTTTAGGGGCCAACTATGGCTACACCTTC
v_call: TRBV5-4; j_call: TRBJ2-5; d_call: .; clone_size: once; cdr3_length: 13; cdr3_aa: CASSLVGKETQYF; cdr3_nt: TGTGCCAGCAGCTTGGTTGGGAAAGAGACCCAGTACTTC
v_call: TRBV25-1; j_call: TRBJ2-1; d_call: .; clone_size: .; cdr3_length: 16; cdr3_aa: CASSGWGSGISNEQFF; cdr3_nt: TGTGCCAGCAGTGGATGGGGGAGCGGAATCTCCAATGAGCAGTTCTTC
v_call: TRBV19; j_call: TRBJ1-2; d_call: TRBD1; clone_size: .; cdr3_length: 17; cdr3_aa: CASSPTGTGGLNYGYTF; cdr3_nt: TGTGCCAGTAGTCCAACCGGGACAGGGGGCCTTAACTATGGCTACACCTTC
v_call: TRBV7-8; j_call: TRBJ1-3; d_call: .; clone_size: .; cdr3_length: 16; cdr3_aa: CASSSIGRTSGNTIYF; cdr3_nt: TGTGCCAGCAGCTCGATCGGACGGACCTCTGGAAACACCATATATTTT
v_call: TRBV19; j_call: TRBJ2-1; d_call: .; clone_size: .; cdr3_length: 12; cdr3_aa: CASSIAIGEQFF; cdr3_nt: TGTGCCAGTAGTATTGCGATTGGCGAGCAGTTCTTC
v_call: TRBV5-5; j_call: TRBJ2-7; d_call: .; clone_size: .; cdr3_length: 11; cdr3_aa: CASSEVYEQYF; cdr3_nt: TGTGCCAGCAGCGAAGTATACGAGCAGTACTTC
v_call: TRBV30; j_call: TRBJ2-3; d_call: .; clone_size: .; cdr3_length: 14; cdr3_aa: CACRGGPSADTQYF; cdr3_nt: TGTGCCTGTAGAGGCGGGCCCTCAGCGGATACGCAGTATTTT
v_call: TRBV14; j_call: TRBJ1-2; d_call: .; clone_size: few; cdr3_length: 12; cdr3_aa: CASSRQPYGYTF; cdr3_nt: TGTGCCAGCAGCCGACAGCCCTATGGCTACACCTTC
v_call: TRBV7-2; j_call: TRBJ2-3; d_call: TRBD1; clone_size: .; cdr3_length: 15; cdr3_aa: CASSWTGGEADTQYF; cdr3_nt: TGTGCCAGCAGCTGGACAGGGGGCGAGGCAGATACGCAGTATTTT
v_call: TRBV5-1; j_call: TRBJ2-7; d_call: TRBD2; clone_size: once; cdr3_length: 17; cdr3_aa: CASSLAPLTSGSYEQYF; cdr3_nt: TGCGCCAGCAGCTTGGCCCCTTTGACTAGCGGGAGTTACGAGCAGTACTTC
v_call: TRBV7-3; j_call: TRBJ2-3; d_call: TRBD2; clone_size: .; cdr3_length: 15; cdr3_aa: CASSLSGGSTDTQYF; cdr3_nt: TGTGCCAGCAGCCTGAGCGGGGGGAGCACAGATACGCAGTATTTT
v_call: TRBV27; j_call: TRBJ1-5; d_call: TRBD1; clone_size: few; cdr3_length: 13; cdr3_aa: CASRATGVQPQHF; cdr3_nt: TGTGCCAGCAGGGCTACAGGGGTTCAGCCCCAGCATTTT
v_call: TRBV9; j_call: TRBJ1-1; d_call: TRBD1; clone_size: few; cdr3_length: 16; cdr3_aa: CASSGGPTGVGTEAFF; cdr3_nt: TGTGCCAGCAGCGGGGGGCCTACAGGGGTGGGCACTGAAGCTTTCTTT
v_call: TRBV19; j_call: TRBJ2-6; d_call: .; clone_size: .; cdr3_length: 18; cdr3_aa: CASSISGRWFSGANVLTF; cdr3_nt: TGTGCCAGTAGTATATCTGGTAGGTGGTTCTCTGGGGCCAACGTCCTGACTTTC